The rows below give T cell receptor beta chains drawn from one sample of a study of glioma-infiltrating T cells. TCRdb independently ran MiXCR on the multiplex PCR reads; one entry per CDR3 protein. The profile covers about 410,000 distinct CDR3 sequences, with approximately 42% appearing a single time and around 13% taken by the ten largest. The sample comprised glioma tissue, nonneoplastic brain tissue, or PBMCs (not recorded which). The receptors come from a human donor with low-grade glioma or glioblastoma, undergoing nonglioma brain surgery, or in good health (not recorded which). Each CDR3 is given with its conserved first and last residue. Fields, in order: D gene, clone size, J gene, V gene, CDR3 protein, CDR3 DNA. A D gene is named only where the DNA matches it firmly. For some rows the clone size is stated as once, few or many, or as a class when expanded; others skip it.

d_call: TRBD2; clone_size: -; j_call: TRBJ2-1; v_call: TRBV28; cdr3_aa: CPSSLLVGGGSYNEQFF; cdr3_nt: TGTCCCAGCAGTTTATTAGTCGGCGGGGGATCCTACAATGAGCAGTTCTTC
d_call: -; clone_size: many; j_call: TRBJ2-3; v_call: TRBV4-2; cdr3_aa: CASSQEGQPSTDTQYF; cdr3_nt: TGTGCCAGCAGCCAAGAGGGACAACCTAGCACAGATACGCAGTATTTT
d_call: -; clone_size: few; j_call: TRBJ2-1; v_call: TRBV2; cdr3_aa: CASSGGEYNEQFF; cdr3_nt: TGTGCCAGCAGTGGAGGGGAGTACAATGAGCAGTTCTTC
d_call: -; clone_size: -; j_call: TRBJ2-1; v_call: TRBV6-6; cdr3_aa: CARGGASAGNEQFF; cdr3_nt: TGTGCCAGGGGGGGGGCCTCCGCGGGCAATGAGCAGTTCTTC
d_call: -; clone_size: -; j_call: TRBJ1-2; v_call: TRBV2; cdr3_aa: CAISQVTAGFGGYTF; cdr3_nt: TGTGCCATCAGCCAAGTCACCGCAGGGTTTGGTGGCTACACCTTC
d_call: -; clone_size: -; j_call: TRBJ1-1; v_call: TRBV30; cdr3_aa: CAWKSSMNTEAFF; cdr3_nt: TGTGCCTGGAAGAGTAGCATGAACACTGAAGCTTTCTTT
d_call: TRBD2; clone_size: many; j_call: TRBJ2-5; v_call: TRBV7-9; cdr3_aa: CASSITSAETQYF; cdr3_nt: TGTGCCAGCAGCATTACTAGCGCGGAGACCCAGTACTTC
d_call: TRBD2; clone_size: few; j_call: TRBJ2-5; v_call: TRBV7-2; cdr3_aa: CASSDSSGRAQETQYF; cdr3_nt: TGTGCCAGCAGCGACTCTAGCGGGAGGGCCCAAGAGACCCAGTACTTC
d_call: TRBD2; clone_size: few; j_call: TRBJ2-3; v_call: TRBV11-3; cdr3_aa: CASSANLAGVDTQYF; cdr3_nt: TGTGCCAGCAGCGCCAACCTAGCGGGAGTAGATACGCAGTATTTT
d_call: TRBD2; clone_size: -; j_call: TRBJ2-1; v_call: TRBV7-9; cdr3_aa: CASSPPGLAGDGQFF; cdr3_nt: TGTGCCAGCAGCCCCCCGGGACTAGCGGGAGATGGGCAGTTCTTC
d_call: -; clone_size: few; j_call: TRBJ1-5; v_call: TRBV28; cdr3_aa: CASSSRRVYSNQPQHF; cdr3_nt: TGTGCCAGCAGTTCCCGTCGGGTTTATAGCAATCAGCCCCAGCATTTT
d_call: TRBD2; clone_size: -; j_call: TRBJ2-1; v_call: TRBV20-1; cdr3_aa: CSARGPSGGVYNEQFF; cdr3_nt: TGCAGTGCTAGGGGTCCTAGCGGAGGGGTCTACAATGAGCAGTTCTTC
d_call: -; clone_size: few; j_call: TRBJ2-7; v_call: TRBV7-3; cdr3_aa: CASSLTGADSLWYF; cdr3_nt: TGTGCCAGCAGCTTAACAGGGGCCGATTCCCTGTGGTACTTC
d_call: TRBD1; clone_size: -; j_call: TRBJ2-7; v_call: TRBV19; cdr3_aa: CASTPGQGYEQYF; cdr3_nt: TGTGCCAGTACCCCGGGACAGGGTTACGAGCAGTACTTC
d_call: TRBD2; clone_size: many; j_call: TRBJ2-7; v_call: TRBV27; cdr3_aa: CASSFGSGRPYEQYF; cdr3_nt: TGTGCCAGCAGTTTCGGTAGCGGGAGACCCTACGAGCAGTACTTC
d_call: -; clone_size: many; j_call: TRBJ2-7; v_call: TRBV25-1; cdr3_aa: CASSSRGASPEQYF; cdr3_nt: TGTGCCAGCAGTTCGAGGGGAGCAAGCCCGGAGCAGTACTTC
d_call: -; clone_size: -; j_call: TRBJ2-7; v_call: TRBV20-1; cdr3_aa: CSAHKTAMGVFTYEQYF; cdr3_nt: TGCAGTGCTCATAAAACCGCTATGGGCGTCTTCACCTACGAGCAGTACTTC
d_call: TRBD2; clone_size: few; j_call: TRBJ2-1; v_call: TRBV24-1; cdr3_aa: CATSDLVGGTLASEQFF; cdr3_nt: TGTGCCACCAGTGATTTGGTGGGAGGGACCCTCGCTAGTGAGCAGTTCTTC
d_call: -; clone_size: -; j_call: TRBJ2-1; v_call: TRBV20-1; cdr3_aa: CSAAADSSYNEQFF; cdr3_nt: TGCAGTGCGGCGGCCGACAGCTCCTACAATGAGCAGTTCTTC
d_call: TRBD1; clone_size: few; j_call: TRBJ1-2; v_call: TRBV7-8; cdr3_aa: CASSPNQGQFYGYTF; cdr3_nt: TGTGCCAGCAGCCCCAACCAGGGACAGTTCTATGGCTACACCTTC
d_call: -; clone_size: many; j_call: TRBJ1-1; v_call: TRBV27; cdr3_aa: CASSLKAGITEAFF; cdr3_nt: TGTGCCAGCAGTTTAAAGGCAGGGATCACTGAAGCTTTCTTT
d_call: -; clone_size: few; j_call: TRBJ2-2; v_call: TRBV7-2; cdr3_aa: CASSFWERAYTGELFF; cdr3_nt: TGTGCCAGCAGCTTCTGGGAGCGGGCCTACACCGGGGAGCTGTTTTTT
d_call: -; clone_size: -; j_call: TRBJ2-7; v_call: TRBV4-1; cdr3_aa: CASSQGSGWTPYEQYF; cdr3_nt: TGCGCCAGCAGCCAAGGGAGCGGGTGGACCCCCTACGAGCAGTACTTC
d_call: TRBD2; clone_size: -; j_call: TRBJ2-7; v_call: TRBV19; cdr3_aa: CASSMRESSYEQYF; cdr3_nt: TGTGCCAGTAGTATGCGGGAGTCTTCCTACGAGCAGTACTTC
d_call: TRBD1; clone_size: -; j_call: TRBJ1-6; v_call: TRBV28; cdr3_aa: CARRGQYNSPLHF; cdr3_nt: TGTGCCAGACGGGGACAGTATAATTCACCCCTCCACTTT
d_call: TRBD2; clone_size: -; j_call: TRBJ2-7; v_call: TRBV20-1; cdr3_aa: CSATSGTIYEQYF; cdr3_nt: TGCAGTGCCACTAGCGGGACAATTTACGAGCAGTACTTC
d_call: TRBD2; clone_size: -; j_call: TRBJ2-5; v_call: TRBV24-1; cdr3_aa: CATPLGQREPAGAQYF; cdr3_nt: TGTGCCACTCCATTGGGCCAGCGGGAGCCTGCCGGGGCCCAGTACTTC
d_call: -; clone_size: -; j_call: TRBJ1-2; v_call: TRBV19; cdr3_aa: CASSPGTPYGYTF; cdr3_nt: TGTGCCAGTAGTCCCGGGACCCCTTATGGCTACACCTTC
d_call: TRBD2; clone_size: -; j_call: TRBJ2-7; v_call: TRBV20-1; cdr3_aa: CSASESGGIYEQYF; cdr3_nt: TGCAGTGCTTCTGAATCGGGAGGGATTTACGAGCAGTACTTC
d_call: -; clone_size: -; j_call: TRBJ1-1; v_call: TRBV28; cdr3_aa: CASRDTKAFF; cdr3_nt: TGTGCCAGCAGAGATACTAAAGCTTTCTTT
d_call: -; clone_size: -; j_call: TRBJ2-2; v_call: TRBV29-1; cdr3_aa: CSVRRGVGLASNTGELFF; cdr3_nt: TGCAGCGTTCGGAGAGGGGTGGGTTTAGCTTCGAACACCGGGGAGCTGTTTTTT
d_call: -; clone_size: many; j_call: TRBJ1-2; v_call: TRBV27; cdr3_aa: CASSLSRDNRYTF; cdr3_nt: TGTGCCAGCAGTTTATCAAGGGACAATCGCTACACCTTC
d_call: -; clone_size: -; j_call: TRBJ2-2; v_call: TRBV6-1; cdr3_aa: CASTMRGRRSNTGELFF; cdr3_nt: TGTGCCAGCACTATGAGGGGCAGACGCTCGAACACCGGGGAGCTGTTTTTT
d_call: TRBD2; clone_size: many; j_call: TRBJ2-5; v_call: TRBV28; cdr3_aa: CASSLGLAGGLETQYF; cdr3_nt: TGTGCCAGCAGTTTAGGACTAGCGGGAGGGTTGGAGACCCAGTACTTC
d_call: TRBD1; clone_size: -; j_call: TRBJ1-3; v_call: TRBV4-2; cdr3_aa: CPSSPSRDRGNTIYF; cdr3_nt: TGTCCCAGCAGCCCCTCCCGGGACAGAGGAAACACCATATATTTT
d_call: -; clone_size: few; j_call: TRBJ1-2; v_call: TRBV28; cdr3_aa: CASSPLSSARHGYTF; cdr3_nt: TGTGCCAGCAGTCCACTCAGTAGCGCACGACACGGCTACACCTTC
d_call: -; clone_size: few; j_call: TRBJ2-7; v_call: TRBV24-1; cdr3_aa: CATYAERETYEQYF; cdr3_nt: TGTGCCACCTATGCGGAAAGGGAGACCTACGAGCAGTACTTC
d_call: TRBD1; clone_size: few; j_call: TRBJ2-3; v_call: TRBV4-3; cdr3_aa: CASSQDPAGGNTDTQYF; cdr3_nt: TGCGCCAGCAGCCAAGATCCGGCAGGGGGAAACACAGATACGCAGTATTTT
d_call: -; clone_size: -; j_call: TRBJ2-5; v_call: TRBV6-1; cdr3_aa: CASSEYRGGETQYF; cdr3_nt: TGTGCCAGCAGTGAATATAGGGGCGGCGAGACCCAGTACTTC
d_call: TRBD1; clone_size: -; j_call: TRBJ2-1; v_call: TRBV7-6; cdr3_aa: CASSLSQGARNEQFF; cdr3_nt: TGTGCCAGCAGCTTATCACAGGGGGCGCGCAATGAGCAGTTCTTC
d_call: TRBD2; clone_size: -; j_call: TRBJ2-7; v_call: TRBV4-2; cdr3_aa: CASRPQSLAGGEQYF; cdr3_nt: TGTGCCAGCAGACCACAATCGCTAGCGGGAGGCGAGCAGTACTTC
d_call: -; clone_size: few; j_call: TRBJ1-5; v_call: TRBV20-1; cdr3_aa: CSARPGGGNQPQHF; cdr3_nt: TGCAGTGCTAGACCGGGGGGAGGCAATCAGCCCCAGCATTTT
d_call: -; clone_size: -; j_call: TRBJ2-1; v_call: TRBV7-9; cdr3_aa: CASMRLRWGEQFF; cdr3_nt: TGTGCCAGCATGAGGCTGAGATGGGGTGAGCAGTTCTTC
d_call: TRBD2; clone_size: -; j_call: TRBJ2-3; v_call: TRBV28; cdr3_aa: CASTQRGGVADTQYF; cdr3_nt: TGTGCCAGCACTCAACGGGGGGGAGTGGCAGATACGCAGTATTTT
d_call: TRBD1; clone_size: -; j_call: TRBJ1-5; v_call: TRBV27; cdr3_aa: CASSTGTGGVQPQHF; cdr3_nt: TGTGCCAGCAGCACCGGGACAGGGGGGGTTCAGCCCCAGCATTTT
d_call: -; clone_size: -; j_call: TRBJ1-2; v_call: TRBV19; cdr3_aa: CASQQGMDYGYTF; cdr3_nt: TGTGCCAGTCAGCAGGGTATGGACTATGGCTACACCTTC
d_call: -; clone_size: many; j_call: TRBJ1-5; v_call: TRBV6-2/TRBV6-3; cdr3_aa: CASSYPRANSNQPQHF; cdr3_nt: TGTGCCAGCAGTTACCCCAGGGCTAATAGCAATCAGCCCCAGCATTTT
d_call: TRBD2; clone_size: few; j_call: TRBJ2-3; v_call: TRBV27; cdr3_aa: CASSLWGLAGEFGVRQYF; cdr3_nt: TGTGCCAGCAGTTTATGGGGACTAGCGGGAGAGTTCGGTGTTAGGCAGTATTTT